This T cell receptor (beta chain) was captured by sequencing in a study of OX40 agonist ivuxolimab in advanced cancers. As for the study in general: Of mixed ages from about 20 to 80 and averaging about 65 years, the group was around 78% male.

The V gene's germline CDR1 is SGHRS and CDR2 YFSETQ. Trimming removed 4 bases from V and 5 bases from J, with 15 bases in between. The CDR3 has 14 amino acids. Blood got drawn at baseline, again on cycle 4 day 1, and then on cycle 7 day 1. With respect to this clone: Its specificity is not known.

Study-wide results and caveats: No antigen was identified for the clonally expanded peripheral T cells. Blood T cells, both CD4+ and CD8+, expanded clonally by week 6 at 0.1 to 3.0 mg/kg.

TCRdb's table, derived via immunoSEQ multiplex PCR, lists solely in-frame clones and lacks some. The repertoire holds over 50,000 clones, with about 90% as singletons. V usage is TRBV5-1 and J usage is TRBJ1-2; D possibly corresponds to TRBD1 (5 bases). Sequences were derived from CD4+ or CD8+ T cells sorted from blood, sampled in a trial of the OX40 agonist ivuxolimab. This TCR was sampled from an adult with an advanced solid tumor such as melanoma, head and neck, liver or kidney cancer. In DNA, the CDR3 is TGCGCCAGCAGCCCCCCTCGGGACGGGTATGGCTACACCTTC. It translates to CASSPPRDGYGYTF.